The present TCR beta chain was sequenced within a study of OX40 agonist ivuxolimab in advanced cancers. General study findings and limits: Relative to CD4+ cells, CD8+ T cells on average had more expanded clones.

The CDR3 contains 15 residues. Germline CDR1 is SGHAT and CDR2 is FQNNGV. V shed 1 base and J 1 base; nucleotides not matched to a gene: 0. Clones were read by immunoSEQ multiplex PCR, and TCRdb kept only the in-frame ones, dropping some. This sample carries about 58,000 clones, approximately 80% of them seen once, and the ten largest clones take 0.75%. As to this clone: Its target is unknown.

This TCR came from an adult with an advanced solid tumor such as melanoma, head and neck, liver or kidney cancer. The chain combines TRBV11-2 with TRBJ2-2, with 7 positions matching TRBD2. The sequencing used CD4+ or CD8+ T cells sorted from blood, collected in a trial of the OX40 agonist ivuxolimab. In DNA form, the CDR3 reads TGTGCCAGCAGCTTAGGCGGGGGGAACACCGGGGAGCTGTTTTTT. Translation gives CASSLGGGNTGELFF.